The following is a T cell receptor (beta chain) sequence with its context. This sample was taken from a study of blood T cell repertoires in COVID-19. For the study at large: Collection of acute and convalescent COVID-19 samples took place in the United States, Italy and Spain. From T cells, B-cell-depleted T cells, or PBMCs came the material, which was cDNA or gDNA.

As handled by the study authors: Amplification of reference gene primers was used by the study to estimate nucleated cell counts. Data came from immunoSEQ multiplex PCR; TCRdb stores just in-frame clones and leaves some out. The V and J calls and the clone size are those of that table, but D and trimming were determined from the DNA. The repertoire holds 50,000 to 80,000 clones, with around 90% as singletons. This TCR was sampled from a woman aged 80 or older with active COVID-19. Specimen: peripheral blood.

CDR3 residues: CASSLVGARQPQHF. CDR3 in DNA: TGTGCCAGCAGCTTAGTGGGAGCTCGGCAGCCCCAGCATTTT. The V call is TRBV7-2, the J call TRBJ1-5; D not resolved. The CDR3 runs to 14 residues. Looked up from germline, CDR1 is SGHTA and CDR2 is FQGNSA. V dropped 1 base and J dropped 7 bases, with 11 bases sitting between them.